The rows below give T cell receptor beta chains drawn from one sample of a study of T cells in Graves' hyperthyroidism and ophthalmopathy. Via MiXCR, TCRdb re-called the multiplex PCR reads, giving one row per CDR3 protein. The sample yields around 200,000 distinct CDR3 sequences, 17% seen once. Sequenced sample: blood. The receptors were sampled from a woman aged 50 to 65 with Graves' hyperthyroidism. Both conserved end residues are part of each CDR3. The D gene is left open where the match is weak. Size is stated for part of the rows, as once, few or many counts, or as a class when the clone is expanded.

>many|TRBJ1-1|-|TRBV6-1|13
TGTGCCAGCAGTGAAGCCCTAGACACTGAAGCTTTCTTT
CASSEALDTEAFF
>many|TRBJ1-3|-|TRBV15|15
TGTGCCACCAGGCGCCGAGGGGCACTTGGAAACACCATATATTTT
CATRRRGALGNTIYF
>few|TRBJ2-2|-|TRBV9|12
TGTGCCACCTCGACTTGGAACGGGGAGCTGTTTTTT
CATSTWNGELFF
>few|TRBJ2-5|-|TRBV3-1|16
TGTGCCAGCAGCCAAGGCACCACCAGGTACCAAGAGACCCAGTACTTC
CASSQGTTRYQETQYF
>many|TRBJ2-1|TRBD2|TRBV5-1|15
TGCGCCAGCAGCTTGGTACGCGGGGGGGAAAATGAGCAGTTCTTC
CASSLVRGGENEQFF
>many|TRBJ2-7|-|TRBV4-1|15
TGCGCCAGCAGCCCCTTAAGGACAGTCTCCTACGAGCAGTACTTC
CASSPLRTVSYEQYF
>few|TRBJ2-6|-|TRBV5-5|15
TGTGCCAGCAGCCTATCCTTCTCTGGGGCCAACGTCCTGACTTTC
CASSLSFSGANVLTF
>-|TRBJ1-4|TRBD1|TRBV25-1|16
TGTGCCAGCAGCGGTTCAGGGACAGGCGTTGATGAAAAACTGTTTTTT
CASSGSGTGVDEKLFF
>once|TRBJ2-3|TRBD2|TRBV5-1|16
TGCGCCAGCAGCTTAGGAGATAGCGGGATCACAGATACGCAGTATTTT
CASSLGDSGITDTQYF
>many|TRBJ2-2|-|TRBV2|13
TGTGCCAGCAGTGCGGTGAACACCGGGGAGCTGTTTTTT
CASSAVNTGELFF
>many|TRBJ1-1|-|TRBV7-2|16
TGTGCCAGCAGCTTAGTTGCGGTTACATCGAACACTGAAGCTTTCTTT
CASSLVAVTSNTEAFF
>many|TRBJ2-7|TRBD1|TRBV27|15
TGTGCCAGCACCCTTTCCGGGACAGGGGGCTACGAGCAGTACTTC
CASTLSGTGGYEQYF
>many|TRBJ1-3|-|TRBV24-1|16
TGTGCCACCAGTGATTTGTGTAGGGGAGCTGGAAACACCATATATTTT
CATSDLCRGAGNTIYF
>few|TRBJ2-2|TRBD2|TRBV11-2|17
TGTGCCAGCAGCTTAGATTGGACTAGCGAGAACACCGGGGAGCTGTTTTTT
CASSLDWTSENTGELFF
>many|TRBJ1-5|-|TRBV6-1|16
TGTGCCGGGGGGGGGGCTCAGACCCCGTGGAATCAGCCCCAGCATTTT
CAGGGAQTPWNQPQHF
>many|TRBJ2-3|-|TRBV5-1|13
TGCGCCAGCAGCTTGTCTAGCACAGATACGCAGTATTTT
CASSLSSTDTQYF
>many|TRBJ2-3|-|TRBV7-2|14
TGTGCCAGCAGCTTACGGGCTACCACAGATACGCAGTATTTT
CASSLRATTDTQYF
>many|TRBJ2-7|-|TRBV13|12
TGTGCCAGCAGCTCCGGGGGCTACGAGCAGTACTTC
CASSSGGYEQYF
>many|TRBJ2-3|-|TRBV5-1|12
TGCGCCAGCAGCCACCCCACAGATACGCAGTATTTT
CASSHPTDTQYF
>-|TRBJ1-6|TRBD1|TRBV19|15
TGTGCCAGTAGTATAACGGGACAGGGGGACAGGACCCTCCACTTT
CASSITGQGDRTLHF
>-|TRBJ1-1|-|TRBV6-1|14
TGTGCCAGCAGCTTCGGGAAGATGAACACTGAAGCTTTCTTT
CASSFGKMNTEAFF
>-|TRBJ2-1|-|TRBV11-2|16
TGTGCCAGCACCATGGGACTTTCTAGCTCCTACAATGAGCAGTTCTTC
CASTMGLSSSYNEQFF
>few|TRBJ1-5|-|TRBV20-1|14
TGCAGTGCTAAAATCCCAGGGAGACATCAGCCCCAGCATTTT
CSAKIPGRHQPQHF
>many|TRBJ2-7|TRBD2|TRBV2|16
TGTGCCAGCAGTTATTTACTAGCGGGGGGGCTAGACGAGCAGTACTTC
CASSYLLAGGLDEQYF
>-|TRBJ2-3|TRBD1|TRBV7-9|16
TGTGCCAGCAGCCGCTACGGGACAGGGGCGACAGATACGCAGTATTTT
CASSRYGTGATDTQYF
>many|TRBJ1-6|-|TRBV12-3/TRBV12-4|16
TGTGCCAGCAGTTTGCTTTGGGGCAGGACTGACTCACCCCTCCACTTT
CASSLLWGRTDSPLHF
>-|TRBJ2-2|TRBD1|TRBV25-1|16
TGTGCCAGCAGTGGTCCGGGACAGACGAACACCGGGGAGCTGTTTTTT
CASSGPGQTNTGELFF
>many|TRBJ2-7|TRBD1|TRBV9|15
TGTGCCAGCAGCGCTGGGGACAGGGACCTCCTGGGGCAGTACTTC
CASSAGDRDLLGQYF
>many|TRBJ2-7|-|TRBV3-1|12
TGTGCCAGCAGCCAGTCGCAAGTCGAGCAGTACTTC
CASSQSQVEQYF
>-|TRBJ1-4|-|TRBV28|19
TGTGCCAGCAGTGCACCCATCTATAAACGGGTTCGGGGTAATGAAAAACTGTTTTTT
CASSAPIYKRVRGNEKLFF
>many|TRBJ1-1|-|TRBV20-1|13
TGCAGTGCTAGTCAGGGTACGAACACTGAAGCTTTCTTT
CSASQGTNTEAFF
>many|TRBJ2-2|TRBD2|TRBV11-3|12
TGTGCCAGCAGCGGAGCGGGGTGGGAGCTGTTTTTT
CASSGAGWELFF
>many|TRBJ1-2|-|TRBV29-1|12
TGCAGCGTTGAGGAGGGGCGCTGGGGCTACACCTTC
CSVEEGRWGYTF
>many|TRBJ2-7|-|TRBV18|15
TGTGCCAGCTCACGCCTGGACAGCCTTTCCTACGAGCAGTACTTC
CASSRLDSLSYEQYF
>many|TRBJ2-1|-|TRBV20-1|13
TGCAGTGCTAGAGATGCGGGACACAATGAGCAGTTCTTC
CSARDAGHNEQFF
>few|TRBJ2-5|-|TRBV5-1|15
TGCGCCAGCAGCAGGGGATCTGGGGGCGAGGAGACCCAGTACTTC
CASSRGSGGEETQYF
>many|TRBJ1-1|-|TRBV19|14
TGTGCCAGTAGTGCGTGGATAGGGAACACTGAAGCTTTCTTT
CASSAWIGNTEAFF
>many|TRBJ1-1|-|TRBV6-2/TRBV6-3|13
TGTGCCAGCAGTTACCGTACATCCACTGAAGCTTTCTTT
CASSYRTSTEAFF
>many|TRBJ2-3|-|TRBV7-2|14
TGTGCCAGCAGCCCCCGACAGAGCACAGATACGCAGTATTTT
CASSPRQSTDTQYF
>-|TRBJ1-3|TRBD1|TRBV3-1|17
TGTGCCAGCAGCCATACAACCGACAGGGCGGGTGGAAACACCATATATTTT
CASSHTTDRAGGNTIYF
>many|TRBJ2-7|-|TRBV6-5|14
TGTGCCAGCAGTTACACCAGACAGTCCTACGAGCAGTACTTC
CASSYTRQSYEQYF
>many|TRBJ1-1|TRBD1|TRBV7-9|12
TGTGCCAGCAGCCCGGGACAGGAAGAAGCTTTCTTT
CASSPGQEEAFF
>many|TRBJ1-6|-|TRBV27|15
TGTGCCAGCAGACCCTCGGGAGTCTATAATTCACCCCTCCACTTT
CASRPSGVYNSPLHF
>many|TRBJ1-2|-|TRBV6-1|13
TGTGCCACACTAGGGGGGCCTAACTATGGCTACACCTTC
CATLGGPNYGYTF
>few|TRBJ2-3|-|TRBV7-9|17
TGTGCCAGCAGCTTACTCCCTCCGGGACCGAGCACAGATACGCAGTATTTT
CASSLLPPGPSTDTQYF
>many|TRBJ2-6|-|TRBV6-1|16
TGTGCCAGCAAACGGGACCCATTATCTGGGGCCAACGTCCTGACTTTC
CASKRDPLSGANVLTF
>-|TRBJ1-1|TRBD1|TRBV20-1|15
TGCAGTGCTAGAGATGCGTCTTACAGGGGCACTGAAGCTTTCTTT
CSARDASYRGTEAFF
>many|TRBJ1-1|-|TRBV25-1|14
TGTGCCAGCAGCCGGGGGACGGTGAACACTGAAGCTTTCTTT
CASSRGTVNTEAFF
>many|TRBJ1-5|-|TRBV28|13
TGTGCCAGCAGTTTACACGGCAATCAGCCCCAGCATTTT
CASSLHGNQPQHF
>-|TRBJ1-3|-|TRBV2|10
TGTGCCAGCAGAAGAAACACCATATATTTT
CASRRNTIYF
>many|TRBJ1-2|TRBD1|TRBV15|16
TGTGCCACCAGCACCCACCGTAGGACAGGGAACTATGGCTACACCTTC
CATSTHRRTGNYGYTF
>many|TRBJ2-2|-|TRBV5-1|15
TGCGCCAGCCGGGGGCTAGCAGTGAACACCGGGGAGCTGTTTTTT
CASRGLAVNTGELFF
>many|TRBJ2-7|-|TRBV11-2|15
TGTGCCAGCAGCTTCCAGGCCGTGGGCTCCTACGAGCAGTACTTC
CASSFQAVGSYEQYF
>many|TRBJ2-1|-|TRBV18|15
TGTGCCAGCTCACCTACAGAACCCTCCGCCAATGAGCAGTTCTTC
CASSPTEPSANEQFF
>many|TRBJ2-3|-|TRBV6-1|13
TGTGCCAGCAGTGCGGACAGTACAGATACGCAGTATTTT
CASSADSTDTQYF
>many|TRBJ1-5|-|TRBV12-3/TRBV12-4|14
TGTGCCAGCTCCCAGGAAGGAAGCAATCAGCCCCAGCATTTT
CASSQEGSNQPQHF
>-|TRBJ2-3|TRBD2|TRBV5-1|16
TGCGCCAGCAGGGTTGAGCCGGGACTAGCCGCAGATACGCAGTATTTT
CASRVEPGLAADTQYF
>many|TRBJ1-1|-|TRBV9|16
TGTGCCAGCAGCGTAGCCAAGGACAGCATGAACACTGAAGCTTTCTTT
CASSVAKDSMNTEAFF
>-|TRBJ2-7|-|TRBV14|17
TGTGCCAGCAGCCAAGAGGTTTCGGGCCCGGTATTAAGCGAGCAGTACTTC
CASSQEVSGPVLSEQYF
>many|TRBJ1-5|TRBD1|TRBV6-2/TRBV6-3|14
TGTGCCAGCAGACCGGGACAGGGGCATCAGCCCCAGCATTTT
CASRPGQGHQPQHF